This TCR beta chain was documented in a study of T-cell memory formation after mild COVID-19. Study observations and caveats: Clones that contracted from day 15 to 85 were balanced CD4/CD8, while later expanders leaned CD4+. Among contracting clones, CD4+ were mainly CM/EM and CD8+ enriched in EMRA. Second-wave clones with a day 37 peak had unconfirmed SARS-CoV-2 specificity.

Points on this clonotype: Its antigen is currently unknown.

Each CDR3 protein gets one entry after TCRdb re-called the 5' RACE reads with MiXCR. The sample carries approximately 440,000 distinct CDR3 sequences, 20% recorded once. This CDR3 has 19 residues. With 2 bases removed from V and 0 bases from J, the gap between germline ends came to 24 bases. Germline assignment: CDR1 DFQATT and CDR2 SNEGSKA (reference sequence). This receptor was obtained from an adult woman who had mild COVID-19 (a few samples of this study predate the infection). Cell type and time point are not known. What was sequenced was PBMCs or a T cell subset sorted from them (not recorded which). The chain has TRBV20-1 and TRBJ2-3, with a weak D call TRBD2 (5 bases). The CDR3 loop reads CSARSRTSTPTTSTDTQYF. DNA for the CDR3: TGCAGTGCTAGATCTAGGACTTCAACTCCTACTACTAGCACAGATACGCAGTATTTT.